The next 14 T cell receptor beta chains were all read from a single sample in a study of blood T cells in healthy people across ages. Primers used in a second PCR of roughly 7 to 12 cycles were a sample-barcoded 5' primer and a J-beta primer mix. TCRdb analysed the 5' RACE reads with MiXCR anew, one entry per CDR3 protein. The repertoire holds about a million distinct CDR3 sequences, with around two fifths as singletons. The sample was blood. The source of these receptors is a man between 18 and 35 years old in good health.

CDR3 sequence reads: CSARDLGTLPRYEQYF. The CDR3 DNA reads as TGCAGTGCTAGAGATCTGGGGACCTTACCTCGCTACGAGCAGTACTTC. The chain is built from TRBV20-1 and TRBJ2-7, with D perhaps matching TRBD1 or TRBD2 (5 bases each). The CDR3 spans 16 residues. Trimming took 0 bases from V and 3 from J, leaving 18 bases between them. Germline lookup yields CDR1 DFQATT and CDR2 SNEGSKA (reference sequence).

The rearrangement uses TRBV6-4 and TRBJ2-3; 8 positions agree with TRBD2. Germline CDR1 is MRHNA and CDR2 is SNTAGT. The V gene end was trimmed by 3 bases and the J gene end by 0 bases; junction bases not matched to a gene: 5. The CDR3 length is 16 residues. The CDR3 sequence is CASSDVAGSSTDTQYF. The CDR3 DNA sequence: TGTGCCAGCAGTGATGTAGCGGGGAGTAGCACAGATACGCAGTATTTT.

This clonotype was counted only a few times. V is TRBV20-1 and J is TRBJ1-4; a weak D match, TRBD1 (6 bases). Germline V gene data show CDR1 as DFQATT and CDR2 as SNEGSKA (reference sequence). Trimming shortened V by 3 bases and J by 5 bases, and 16 bases separated the two germline ends. CDR3 length: 15 residues. The CDR3 sequence: CSASQTGTMNEKLFF. The CDR3 DNA is TGCAGTGCTAGCCAGACCGGGACAATGAATGAAAAACTGTTTTTT.

V and J are TRBV6-2 or TRBV6-3 and TRBJ1-4; 9 bases are shared with TRBD1. The germline V gene has CDR1 MNHEY and CDR2 SVGEGT. This CDR3 is 15 amino acids long. V shed 6 bases, J shed 8 bases, and the junction held 10 bases outside the gene matches. CDR3 region: CASRRTGAPEEKLFF. The CDR3 DNA reads as TGTGCCAGCAGACGGACAGGGGCTCCGGAGGAAAAACTGTTTTTT.

The V gene is TRBV12-3 or TRBV12-4, the J gene TRBJ1-5, with D possibly matching TRBD1 (6 bases). The CDR3 loop spans 14 amino acids. V was clipped by 8 bases and J by 0 bases, with 11 bases between them. The CDR3 loop reads CASSRQDSNQPQHF. In nucleotides, the CDR3 is TGTGCCAGCTCTCGACAGGATAGCAATCAGCCCCAGCATTTT.

This clonotype was picked up a small number of times. This chain links TRBV2 with TRBJ2-2; D possibly corresponds to TRBD1 (6 bases). Germline CDR1 SNHLY, CDR2 FYNNEI. There are 12 residues in the CDR3. V lost 7 bases to trimming and J lost 6 bases, with 9 bases between them. The CDR3 loop is CASIEGAGELFF. The DNA for the CDR3 is TGTGCCAGCATTGAGGGGGCCGGGGAGCTGTTTTTT.

This chain links TRBV6-5 with TRBJ2-7; D remains unclear. The CDR3 sequence is 13 residues long. Looked up from germline, CDR1 is MNHEY and CDR2 is SVGAGI. V was trimmed by 2 bases and J by 2 bases, leaving 7 bases between them. DNA of the CDR3: TGTGCCAGCAGTTACAGAAGGACCTACGAGCAGTACTTC. Encoded protein: CASSYRRTYEQYF.

This clonotype was counted ten times or more. V usage is TRBV6-2 or TRBV6-3 and J usage is TRBJ1-2, with no clear D. The germline CDR1 and CDR2 sequences are MNHEY and SVGEGT. The ends were cut back, 6 bases at V and 4 bases at J, with 15 bases in the middle. The CDR3 sequence is 14 residues long. In nucleotides, the CDR3 is TGTGCCAGCAGCTCCCAGACGGACCTCTATGGCTACACCTTC. Translating gives CASSSQTDLYGYTF.

In this sample, this clonotype turned up a few times. The V and J genes are TRBV4-2 and TRBJ2-5; 12 bases are a match to TRBD2. With V trimmed by 1 base and J by 5 bases, 5 bases remained unmatched. The CDR3 extends over 16 amino acids. The germline V gene has CDR1 LGHNA and CDR2 YNFKEQ. CDR3 nucleotides: TGTGCCAGCAGCCAAGGGGTGACTAGCGGGGGTGAGACCCAGTACTTC. Its protein product is CASSQGVTSGGETQYF.

In its sample, this clonotype was seen once. The chain uses TRBV20-1 and TRBJ1-1; D possibly corresponds to TRBD1 (6 bases). V was cut by 7 bases and J by 0 bases, with 12 bases left in between. This CDR3 spans 13 amino acids. The germline gives CDR1 DFQATT, CDR2 SNEGSKA (reference sequence). In DNA form, the CDR3 reads TGCAGTGTGCAGGGGTCCCTGAACACTGAAGCTTTCTTT. Protein product: CSVQGSLNTEAFF.

This chain joins TRBV5-1 and TRBJ1-2, with a tentative D call TRBD1 (6 bases). Trimming cost V 5 bases and J 5 bases, with 16 bases left between them. The CDR3 covers 14 residues. CDR1 and CDR2 from the germline V gene are SGHRS and YFSETQ. The CDR3 protein is CASRKDSDNYGYTF. In nucleotides, the CDR3 is TGCGCCAGCAGAAAGGACAGCGACAATTATGGCTACACCTTC.

The J gene is TRBJ1-5, the V gene TRBV20-1, with 9 bases lining up with TRBD1. Germline loops: CDR1 DFQATT, CDR2 SNEGSKA (reference sequence). V lost 6 bases and J lost 3; bases outside the gene matches: 6. The CDR3 loop spans 14 amino acids. The CDR3: CSATGGSVNQPQHF. DNA for the CDR3: TGCAGTGCCACAGGGGGCTCCGTCAATCAGCCCCAGCATTTT.

The chain recombines TRBV11-3 with TRBJ2-1, with D possibly matching TRBD2 (5 bases). Germline CDR1 is SGHNT and CDR2 is YENEEA. V was clipped by 0 bases and J by 10 bases, with 10 bases between them. This CDR3 contains 13 residues. For the CDR3, the DNA is TGTGCCAGCAGCTTAGAATTGGGAGACGAGCAGTTCTTC. Translating gives CASSLELGDEQFF.

The chain uses TRBV9 and TRBJ2-4, with D perhaps given as TRBD1 or TRBD2 (6 bases each). Germline loops: CDR1 SGDLS, CDR2 YYNGEE. The CDR3 extends over 15 amino acids. Trimming took off 0 bases at V and 7 bases at J, with 14 bases between the two ends. In DNA form, the CDR3 reads TGTGCCAGCAGCGTAGTACGGCAGGGGAGGAACATTCAGTACTTC. Residues: CASSVVRQGRNIQYF.